These T cell receptor beta chains were read from a single sample in a study of Graves' ophthalmopathy and Graves' hyperthyroidism. TCRdb itself ran the multiplex PCR reads through MiXCR, one entry per CDR3 protein. Of about 340,000 distinct CDR3 sequences in the sample, about a sixth were seen once. Sequences were obtained from peripheral blood. These receptors were collected from an adult man with Graves' ophthalmopathy. CDR3s include the opening cysteine and the closing phenylalanine or tryptophan. D genes are given only for firm matches. Size tells how often a clone was seen (once, few, many) or the class of an expanded clone, and some rows leave it out.

clone_size	v_call	d_call	j_call	cdr3_nt	cdr3_aa
many	TRBV5-1	.	TRBJ1-5	TGCGCCAGCAGCTTGGTAGGCAATCAGCCCCAGCATTTT	CASSLVGNQPQHF
many	TRBV12-3/TRBV12-4	.	TRBJ1-3	TGTGCCAGCAGTGTGGGCCTTTACTCTGGAAACACCATATATTTT	CASSVGLYSGNTIYF
many	TRBV4-2	.	TRBJ1-2	TGTGCCAGCAGCCAGGAGGAGTCGGGCTATGGCTACACCTTC	CASSQEESGYGYTF
.	TRBV28	TRBD1	TRBJ1-2	TGTGCCAGCAGTAAAACAGGGGTTCATGGCTACACCTTC	CASSKTGVHGYTF
many	TRBV24-1	.	TRBJ1-1	TGTGCCACCAGTGAAGCAGGGATGACTGAAGCTTTCTTT	CATSEAGMTEAFF
many	TRBV28	TRBD2	TRBJ2-5	TGTGCCAGCACCGTAGCGGGAGGGCCAGAGACCCAGTACTTC	CASTVAGGPETQYF
many	TRBV6-4	TRBD2	TRBJ2-2	TGTGCCAGCAGACTACGGGGGCGGGAGGGCCTTACCGGGGAGCTGTTTTTT	CASRLRGREGLTGELFF
many	TRBV7-8	.	TRBJ2-2	TGTGCCAGCAGCAAGAGTAGGGGGACTGGGGAGCTGTTTTTT	CASSKSRGTGELFF
many	TRBV19	TRBD2	TRBJ2-2	TGTGCCAGTAGTAAGGGAGGGCCTAACACCGGGGAGCTGTTTTTT	CASSKGGPNTGELFF
many	TRBV6-5	TRBD2	TRBJ2-7	TGTGCCAGCAGTCAGACCTCGCGGGGGGGCTCCTACGAGCAGTACTTC	CASSQTSRGGSYEQYF
few	TRBV5-5	.	TRBJ2-2	TGTGCCAGCAGCTTACCGGGAGCCAACACCGGGGAGCTGTTTTTT	CASSLPGANTGELFF
many	TRBV12-3/TRBV12-4	TRBD1	TRBJ1-5	TGTGCCAGCAGTTTTTTGTCAGGGGGCAGCCAGCCCCAGCATTTT	CASSFLSGGSQPQHF
many	TRBV2	.	TRBJ2-7	TGTGCCAGCAGGTCTTCACGTGGCTACGAGCAGTACTTC	CASRSSRGYEQYF
.	TRBV11-2	.	TRBJ2-7	TGTGCCAGCAGCTCCAATGCTGGACACAGCGAGCAGTACTTC	CASSSNAGHSEQYF
.	TRBV6-1	.	TRBJ1-5	TGTGCCAGCAGTGATTGGGCTAGCAATCAGCCCCAGCATTTT	CASSDWASNQPQHF
many	TRBV6-1	.	TRBJ1-2	TGTGCCAGCGTCGGAGGGAGCTATGGCTACACCTTC	CASVGGSYGYTF
.	TRBV25-1	.	TRBJ2-2	TGTGCCAGCAGTGAATTTGGGGGCCTAGCGGCGAACACCGGGGAGCTGTTTTTT	CASSEFGGLAANTGELFF
many	TRBV6-1	TRBD1	TRBJ1-2	TGTGCCAGCAGTGAGGGACAGGCTTTCTATGGCTACACCTTC	CASSEGQAFYGYTF
many	TRBV6-5	.	TRBJ1-2	TGTGCCAGCAGTTACGATATGGGTACGGCAGTCTATGGCTACACCTTC	CASSYDMGTAVYGYTF
many	TRBV3-1	.	TRBJ1-3	TGTGCCAGCAGCCAAGATCACCGTCCCGGAAACACCATATATTTT	CASSQDHRPGNTIYF
many	TRBV7-2	.	TRBJ2-5	TGTGCCAGCAGCGCACCCAACGGACAAGAGACCCAGTACTTC	CASSAPNGQETQYF
many	TRBV12-3/TRBV12-4	TRBD1	TRBJ2-1	TGTGCCAGCAATGCCCGGGACAGGCACAATGAGCAGTTCTTC	CASNARDRHNEQFF
many	TRBV29-1	.	TRBJ1-2	TGCAGCGTTGATAAAAGCGACGGGTCGCACTATGGCTACACCTTC	CSVDKSDGSHYGYTF
many	TRBV27	TRBD1	TRBJ1-6	TGTGCCAGCATTAGAATCGACAGGGACTATTTCAGTCCCTATAATTCACCCCTCCACTTT	CASIRIDRDYFSPYNSPLHF
.	TRBV6-1	TRBD1	TRBJ2-7	TGTGCCAGCAGAAGGACAGGCAACTACGAGCAGTACTTC	CASRRTGNYEQYF
many	TRBV20-1	TRBD1	TRBJ1-5	TGCAGTGCTGAGACAGGGGCAGGGCCCCAGCATTTT	CSAETGAGPQHF
many	TRBV28	TRBD1	TRBJ2-7	TGTGCCAGCAGTTGGGGGGCTGGAGGCGACAGGGGCGCCTACGAGCAGTACTTC	CASSWGAGGDRGAYEQYF
few	TRBV6-2/TRBV6-3	TRBD2	TRBJ2-7	TGTGCCAGCAGTTACGGTCCCGGGAGGGCCTCCGAGCAGTACTTC	CASSYGPGRASEQYF
many	TRBV15	TRBD2	TRBJ2-5	TGTGCCACCAGCAGGGGACTAGCGGGACAAGAGACCCAGTACTTC	CATSRGLAGQETQYF